The 18 T cell receptor beta chains listed next were all sequenced from one sample in a study of shared clonotypes between healthy human individuals (dated by TCRdb to about 2020). The library was built by means of the immunoSEQ multiplex PCR assay. TCRdb mirrors the immuneACCESS table, restricted to in-frame sequences. Some clones are absent from its copies; in checked studies, under half trace to an unresolved V gene, and the reason for the others is unknown. This sample has about 1 million clones in its table, and roughly 74% of those were observed once. The ten biggest clones cover roughly 0.56% of the sample. Material for sequencing was memory CD4+ T cells from PBMCs. Per the publication, the cell subset or site label means: CD45RA-negative fraction. The receptors derive from a man between 18 and 29 years old in good health. Some clones in this sample may be carry-over from other donors' samples.

The V call is TRBV10-2, the J call TRBJ1-4; no firm D call. Germline lookup yields CDR1 WSHSY and CDR2 SAAADI. V lost 2 bases and J lost 10, with 2 bases in between. The CDR3 loop spans 10 amino acids. The CDR3, as DNA: TGCGCCAGCAGTGAGGGAAAACTGTTTTTT. The encoded protein is CASSEGKLFF.

V and J are TRBV10-2 and TRBJ1-2; tentatively, D is TRBD1 (5 bases). Germline V lookup: CDR1 WSHSY, CDR2 SAAADI. The CDR3 loop spans 13 amino acids. V was shortened by 5 bases and J by 5 bases, with 12 bases between the two germline ends. The CDR3 region has the DNA TGCGCCAGCAGTCGGGGGGTAGGATATGGCTACACCTTC. This codes for CASSRGVGYGYTF.

This clone showed up just a few times. This rearrangement joins TRBV19 to TRBJ1-5, with D perhaps TRBD1 (6 bases). The germline gives CDR1 LNHDA, CDR2 SQIVND (reference sequence). This CDR3 comprises 16 residues. The germline V and J ends were trimmed by 5 bases and 3 bases, with 17 bases remaining between them. The CDR3, as DNA: TGTGCCAGTAGTTTGCGCGGGGGGGGCTCCAATCAGCCCCAGCATTTT. Amino acids: CASSLRGGGSNQPQHF.

The V call is TRBV10-3, the J call TRBJ1-4; the D gene is possibly TRBD1 (5 bases). The CDR3 consists of 15 residues. V was cut by 2 bases and J by 5 bases, with 12 bases left in between. Germline loops: CDR1 ENHRY, CDR2 SYGVKD. For the CDR3, the DNA is TGTGCCATCAGTGAGATGGGACGGGTAAATGAAAAACTGTTTTTT. It encodes CAISEMGRVNEKLFF.

The gene calls are TRBV15 and TRBJ1-2, with D tentatively TRBD1 (5 bases). The CDR3 is made up of 18 amino acids. The V end was cut by 5 bases, the J end by 0 bases, with 22 bases between. CDR1 is LNHNV, CDR2 YYDKDF, per germline (reference sequence). CDR3 nucleotides: TGTGCCACCAGCCGCAGGAGGAGGGGCCCGGAGACTAACTATGGCTACACCTTC. Encoded protein: CATSRRRRGPETNYGYTF.

The J gene is TRBJ2-6, the V gene TRBV5-1; D remains ambiguous. Between the trimmed V and J ends, which lost 4 bases and 0 bases, there was a span of 14 bases. This CDR3 has 17 amino acids. The germline V gene encodes CDR1 SGHRS and CDR2 YFSETQ. The CDR3 here is CASSPQPPFSGANVLTF. CDR3 DNA sequence: TGCGCCAGCAGCCCACAGCCCCCATTCTCTGGGGCCAACGTCCTGACTTTC.

The chain uses TRBV30 and TRBJ1-3; D call uncertain. CDR1 and CDR2 from the germline V gene are GTSNPN and SVGIG (reference sequence). Between the trimmed V and J ends, which lost 1 base and 4 bases, there was a span of 8 bases. This CDR3 contains 13 residues. The CDR3 region has the DNA TGTGCCTGGAGTGACAGCGTGGGAAACACCATATATTTT. This gives the protein CAWSDSVGNTIYF.

The chain has TRBV6-4 and TRBJ2-1; 7 positions agree with TRBD1. The germline CDR1 and CDR2 sequences are MRHNA and SNTAGT. With V trimmed by 3 bases and J by 1 base, 15 bases remained unmatched. CDR3 length equals 19 residues. CDR3 loop: CASSDRGGGNRGSYNEQFF. Here the CDR3 DNA reads TGTGCCAGCAGTGATCGTGGCGGAGGAAACAGGGGATCCTACAATGAGCAGTTCTTC.

The CDR3 region is CASSHSGTVTNEQFF. CDR3 nucleotide sequence: TGTGCCAGCAGCCATTCCGGGACAGTAACTAATGAGCAGTTCTTC. This sequence joins TRBV14 and TRBJ2-1; TRBD1 matches at 7 bases. Germline CDR1 reads SGHDN; CDR2 reads FVKESK. V was pared by 3 bases and J by 7 bases, with 9 bases of the junction left unmatched. CDR3 length: 15 amino acids.

This chain uses TRBV9 with TRBJ2-1; D uncertain. The CDR3 contains 15 residues. V was shortened by 0 bases and J by 1 base, with 8 bases between the two germline ends. Germline CDR1 is SGDLS and CDR2 is YYNGEE. The CDR3 DNA sequence: TGTGCCAGCAGCGTAGGGAGACAATCCTACAATGAGCAGTTCTTC. This sequence encodes CASSVGRQSYNEQFF.

This chain joins TRBV5-4 and TRBJ1-4; 8 bases agree with TRBD1. The junction had 0 bases not matched to a gene; V was cut back by 0 bases and J by 5 bases. Germline CDR1 reads SGHNT; CDR2 reads YYREEE (reference sequence). The CDR3 covers 14 residues. The chain's CDR3 is CASSLGTGNEKLFF. Written as DNA, the CDR3 is TGTGCCAGCAGCTTGGGGACAGGGAATGAAAAACTGTTTTTT. The variable domain in full, with the rest retrieved from reference TRBV5-4 and TRBJ1-4, is ETGVTQSPTHLIKTRGQQVTLRCSSQSGHNTVSWYQQALGQGPQFIFQYYREEENGRGNFPPRFSGLQFPNYSSELNVNALELDDSALYLCASSLGTGNEKLFFGSGTQLSVL.

The J gene is TRBJ2-1, the V gene TRBV11-2; TRBD2 matches 16 bases. The V segment lost 10 bases and the J segment 10 bases; nucleotides outside the gene matches: 13. This CDR3 region has 16 residues. The germline CDR1 and CDR2 sequences are SGHAT and FQNNGV. Here the CDR3 reads CATVPGLAGGPMEQFF. DNA of the CDR3: TGTGCCACCGTCCCGGGACTAGCGGGAGGGCCTATGGAGCAGTTCTTC.

The V gene is TRBV10-3, the J gene TRBJ2-7, with unresolved D. Germline CDR1 is ENHRY and CDR2 is SYGVKD. V was cut by 8 bases and J by 1 base, with 9 bases left in between. This CDR3 has 12 residues. The DNA for the CDR3 is TGTGCCATCCGGCTTCCATCCTACGAGCAGTACTTC. This codes for CAIRLPSYEQYF.

The chain is built from TRBV6-5 and TRBJ2-7; TRBD2 aligns across 8 bases. CDR1 and CDR2 from the germline V gene are MNHEY and SVGAGI. V was clipped by 0 bases and J by 3 bases; unmatched bases: 4. There are 15 residues in the CDR3. The CDR3 nucleotides are TGTGCCAGCAGTTACTCGGGGACTAGTATCTACGAGCAGTACTTC. It encodes CASSYSGTSIYEQYF.

This chain joins TRBV28 and TRBJ2-2; weak D call: TRBD2 (7 bases). Germline V CDR1 and CDR2: MDHEN, SYDVKM. CDR3 length: 15 residues. The V gene lost 7 bases and the J gene lost 2 bases, with 14 bases spanning the gap. The chain's CDR3 is CASNIPGGNTGELFF. Written as DNA, the CDR3 is TGTGCCAGCAATATCCCGGGGGGCAACACCGGGGAGCTGTTTTTT. The entire variable domain, with the rest obtained from reference TRBV28 and TRBJ2-2, is as follows: DVKVTQSSRYLVKRTGEKVFLECVQDMDHENMFWYRQDPGLGLRLIYFSYDVKMKEKGDIPEGYSVSREKKERFSLILESASTNQTSMYLCASNIPGGNTGELFFGEGSRLTVL.

The table lists this clone with a few counts. V and J are TRBV7-2 and TRBJ1-4; D not resolved. Per germline, CDR1 SGHTA and CDR2 FQGNSA. This CDR3 region has 15 residues. The germline V and J ends were trimmed by 4 bases and 5 bases, with 14 bases remaining between them. In DNA form, the CDR3 reads TGTGCCAGCAGCTCCGTGCCCATGGGGAATGAAAAACTGTTTTTT. Protein product: CASSSVPMGNEKLFF.

This sequence joins TRBV2 and TRBJ1-1; TRBD1 might be the D (6 bases). Per germline, CDR1 SNHLY and CDR2 FYNNEI. V was shortened by 7 bases and J by 8 bases, with 26 bases between the two germline ends. This CDR3 region has 16 residues. CDR3 sequence: CASTVGHTGGLAEAFF. The CDR3 DNA sequence: TGTGCCAGCACCGTAGGGCATACGGGGGGGCTGGCAGAAGCTTTCTTT.

This sequence joins TRBV5-1 and TRBJ2-1; tentatively, D is TRBD2 (5 bases). V lost 2 bases and J 7 bases, leaving 10 bases between the germline ends. Per germline, CDR1 SGHRS and CDR2 YFSETQ. The CDR3 has 13 residues. The DNA for the CDR3 is TGCGCCAGCAGCTTCCCCGGAGGAAATGAGCAGTTCTTC. Encoded protein: CASSFPGGNEQFF.